What follows are 9 T cell receptor beta chains derived from one specimen sequenced in a study of blood T cells in healthy people across ages. The authors ran a second PCR of roughly 6 to 12 cycles using a sample-barcoded 5' primer and a J-beta primer mix. From the 5' RACE reads, TCRdb called clonotypes with MiXCR, one entry per CDR3 protein. The sample carries 730,000 or so distinct CDR3 sequences, more than 40% recorded once. Material for sequencing was blood. All receptors derive from a woman in her sixties in good health.

Only a few counts were recorded for this clonotype. The rearrangement joins TRBV5-6 to TRBJ1-4, with D unresolved. Germline V gene lookup returns CDR1 SGHDT and CDR2 YYEEEE. V dropped 4 bases and J dropped 11 bases, with 15 bases sitting between them. CDR3 size: 13 residues. CDR3 residues: CASSVDHKGKLFF. In DNA, the CDR3 is TGTGCCAGCAGCGTGGACCACAAAGGGAAACTGTTTTTT.

This clonotype was recorded many times. The rearrangement joins TRBV12-3 or TRBV12-4 to TRBJ1-2; D is ambiguous. With 6 bases removed from V and 0 bases from J, the gap between germline ends came to 14 bases. This CDR3 comprises 15 residues. In DNA form, the CDR3 reads TGTGCCAGCAGGGAAGGTCATTTGGCTAACTATGGCTACACCTTC. It codes for CASREGHLANYGYTF.

J is TRBJ2-1 and V is TRBV6-2 or TRBV6-3, with 11 bases lining up with TRBD2. There are 13 residues in the CDR3. Germline assignment: CDR1 MNHEY and CDR2 SVGEGT. Trimming at V came to 6 bases and at J to 5 bases, leaving 0 bases not matched to a gene. The CDR3 loop is CASRLAGDNEQFF. CDR3 coding DNA: TGTGCCAGCAGACTAGCGGGAGACAATGAGCAGTTCTTC.

The chain uses TRBV6-5 and TRBJ2-7, with TRBD1 as a possible D gene (6 bases). V was cut by 0 bases and J by 2 bases, with 14 bases left in between. The CDR3 covers 16 residues. CDR1 and CDR2 (germline): MNHEY, SVGAGI. The CDR3 here is CASSYSRGFYTYEQYF. As DNA, the CDR3 is TGTGCCAGCAGTTACTCGAGGGGGTTTTATACCTACGAGCAGTACTTC.

This clonotype was seen at least ten times. The chain has TRBV29-1 and TRBJ2-7; 9 bases match TRBD1. V was clipped by 7 bases and J by 1 base; unmatched bases: 5. The CDR3 consists of 13 residues. The germline gives CDR1 SQVTM, CDR2 ANQGSEA. The CDR3 DNA reads as TGCAGCGGCCTACAGGGGGCTTCCTACGAGCAGTACTTC. Translating gives CSGLQGASYEQYF.

The V gene is TRBV3-1, the J gene TRBJ2-7, with TRBD2 identical over 7 bases. V was clipped by 2 bases and J by 6 bases; unmatched bases: 10. The CDR3 extends over 15 amino acids. Germline CDR1 reads LGHDT; CDR2 reads YNNKEL (reference sequence). CDR3: CASSQSSWEGGEQYF. The CDR3 DNA sequence: TGTGCCAGCAGCCAATCCTCGTGGGAGGGCGGCGAGCAGTACTTC.

J is TRBJ1-2 and V is TRBV7-2; no clear D. CDR1 and CDR2 (germline): SGHTA, FQGNSA. This CDR3 spans 11 amino acids. V was pared by 0 bases and J by 8 bases, with 4 bases between. As DNA, the CDR3 is TGTGCCAGCAGCTTAGCAGTAGGCTACACCTTC. Protein: CASSLAVGYTF.

This chain connects TRBV29-1 to TRBJ2-5; D is ambiguous. This CDR3 comprises 12 residues. Germline V gene sequence: CDR1 SQVTM, CDR2 ANQGSEA. V dropped 5 bases and J dropped 11 bases, with 18 bases sitting between them. The CDR3 DNA reads TGCAGCGTTTTGTCAGCGTACAATGAGCAGTACTTC. Translation gives CSVLSAYNEQYF.

This clonotype showed up just a few times. The chain uses TRBV11-1 and TRBJ1-1, with 7 bases matching TRBD1. Germline loops: CDR1 SGHAT, CDR2 FQDESV (reference sequence). The J segment lost 1 base and the V segment lost 5 bases, leaving 4 bases of the junction unmatched. The CDR3 is made up of 14 amino acids. The DNA for the CDR3 is TGTGCCAGCAGCCCCAGGGGGGAGAACACTGAAGCTTTCTTT. Amino acid sequence: CASSPRGENTEAFF.